This paragraph covers one TCR beta chain sequence. As yet, its antigen is unknown. A 200 ng quantity of DNA, 25,000 to 35,000 T cell genomes, went into the sorted-subset replicate PCRs. Produced via immunoSEQ multiplex PCR; TCRdb's table is partial and in-frame only. The repertoire holds over 2,000,000 clones, with 85% to 95% as singletons. The data belong to a study of shared clonotypes between healthy human individuals. Overall study: The donors, two women and a few men, were aged 18 to 49.

The CDR3 covers 18 residues. The germline V gene has CDR1 SGDLS and CDR2 YYNGEE. Trimming cost V 4 bases and J 2 bases; bases outside gene matches: 12. Terminally differentiated effector memory CD45RA+ cells were excluded from the naive CD8 cells, which were CD45RO-negative and positively selected for CCR7. Study-level findings and limits: Relative to their counterparts shared across all four donors, non-shared clonotypes exhibited diminished generation probabilities.

The sequence was collected from a man aged 18 to 29 in good health. Some clones in this sample may be carry-over from other donors' samples. The rearrangement links TRBV9 to TRBJ2-7; TRBD2 aligns across 13 bases. The sequenced sample consisted of naive CD8+ T cells from PBMCs. The CDR3 sequence is CASSTSGTSGTSTYEQYF. For the CDR3, the DNA is TGTGCCAGCAGCACCTCCGGGACTAGCGGGACCTCTACCTACGAGCAGTACTTC.